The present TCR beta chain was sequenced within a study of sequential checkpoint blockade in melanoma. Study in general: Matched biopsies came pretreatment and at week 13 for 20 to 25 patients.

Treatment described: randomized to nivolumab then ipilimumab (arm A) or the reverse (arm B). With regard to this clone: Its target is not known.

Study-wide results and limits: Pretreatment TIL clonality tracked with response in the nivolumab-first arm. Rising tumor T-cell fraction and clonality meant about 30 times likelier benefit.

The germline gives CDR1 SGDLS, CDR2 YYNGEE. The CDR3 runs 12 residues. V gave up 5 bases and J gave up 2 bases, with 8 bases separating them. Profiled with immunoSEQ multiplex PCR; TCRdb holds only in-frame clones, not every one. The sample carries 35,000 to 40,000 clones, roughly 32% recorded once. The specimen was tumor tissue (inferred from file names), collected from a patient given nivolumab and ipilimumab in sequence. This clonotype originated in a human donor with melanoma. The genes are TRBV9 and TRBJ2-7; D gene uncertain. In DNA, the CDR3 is TGTGCCAGCAGGGGTGATCCCTACGAGCAGTACTTC. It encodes CASRGDPYEQYF.